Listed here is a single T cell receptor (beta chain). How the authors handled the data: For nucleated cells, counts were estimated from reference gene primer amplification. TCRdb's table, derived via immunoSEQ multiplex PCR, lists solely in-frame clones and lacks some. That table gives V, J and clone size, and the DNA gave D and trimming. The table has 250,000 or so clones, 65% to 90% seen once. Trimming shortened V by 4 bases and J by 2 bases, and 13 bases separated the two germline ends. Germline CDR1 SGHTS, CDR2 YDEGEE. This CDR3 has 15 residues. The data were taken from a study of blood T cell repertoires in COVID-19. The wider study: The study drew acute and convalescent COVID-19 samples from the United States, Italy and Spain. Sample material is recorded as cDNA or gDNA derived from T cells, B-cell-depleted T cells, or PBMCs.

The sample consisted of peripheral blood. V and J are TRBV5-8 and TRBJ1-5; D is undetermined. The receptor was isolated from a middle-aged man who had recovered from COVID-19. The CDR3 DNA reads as TGTGCCAGCAGCGCGAACGGGCGGGGCAATCAGCCCCAGCATTTT. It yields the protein CASSANGRGNQPQHF. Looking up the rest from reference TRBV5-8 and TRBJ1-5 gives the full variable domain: EAGVTQSPTHLIKTRGQQATLRCSPISGHTSVYWYQQALGLGLQFLLWYDEGEERNRGNFPPRFSGRQFPNYSSELNVNALELEDSALYLCASSANGRGNQPQHFGDGTRLSIL.